Sequencing of this TCR beta chain was carried out in a study of neurological immune-mediated disorders. This clonotype came up many times. CDR3 length: 17 amino acids. Germline CDR1 and CDR2: DFQATT and SNEGSKA (reference sequence). The V gene lost 5 bases and the J gene lost 1 base, with 18 bases spanning the gap. TCRdb re-called the 5' RACE reads through MiXCR, storing one row per CDR3 protein. The table lists 50,000 or so distinct CDR3 sequences, roughly 17% of them singletons. The sequencing input was PBMCs. The source of this sequence is a man between 60 and 75 years old in good health. The rearrangement uses TRBV20-1 and TRBJ2-6; D could derive from TRBD1 or TRBD2 (5 bases each). DNA for the CDR3: TGCAGTGCTGGATCCGGGACCGCGTCGTCTGGGGCCAACGTCCTGACTTTC. Its translation: CSAGSGTASSGANVLTF.